A single sample is the source of the 20 T cell receptor beta chains below, sequenced in a study of blood T cell repertoires in COVID-19. Using immunoSEQ multiplex PCR, the repertoire was profiled, and TCRdb retains in-frame clones only, with some absent. This repertoire shows around 140,000 clones, 88% found once; its top ten account for approximately 2%. The sample comprised peripheral blood. These receptors were taken from a man in his 70s with acute or convalescent COVID-19.

CDR3 coding DNA: TGCGCCACCGGGACTAGGAACACCGGGGAGCTGTTTTTT. It encodes CATGTRNTGELFF. The V gene is TRBV10-1, the J gene TRBJ2-2, with 8 bases lining up with TRBD2. The V and J ends lost 10 bases and 1 base, in that order; junction bases with no gene match: 2. CDR1 and CDR2 (germline): WNHNN, SYGVQD (reference sequence). There are 13 residues in the CDR3.

In DNA form, the CDR3 reads TGCAGTGGGAGTTCACGGCACGAGCAGTACTTC. Its protein is CSGSSRHEQYF. The chain links TRBV20-1 to TRBJ2-7; no definite D call. The CDR3 spans 11 residues. Germline CDR1 reads DFQATT; CDR2 reads SNEGSKA (reference sequence). V was pared by 7 bases and J by 5 bases, with 12 bases between.

J is TRBJ1-1 and V is TRBV25-1; 11 bases are a match to TRBD1. The CDR3 extends over 13 amino acids. The V and J ends lost 8 bases and 4 bases, in that order; junction bases with no gene match: 3. Germline V gives CDR1 MGHDK, CDR2 SYGVNS. CDR3 DNA sequence: TGTGCCAGCGGACAGGGGGCCAGCACTGAAGCTTTCTTT. Protein: CASGQGASTEAFF.

This clone was recorded once. The chain uses TRBV28 and TRBJ1-6; TRBD1 might be the D (6 bases). The CDR3 is made up of 16 amino acids. Germline V gene data show CDR1 as MDHEN and CDR2 as SYDVKM. V dropped 2 bases and J dropped 7 bases, with 15 bases sitting between them. The CDR3 region has the DNA TGTGCCAGCAGTTTACCGATACAGGGCTGGAATTCACCCCTCCACTTT. This codes for CASSLPIQGWNSPLHF.

The chain carries TRBV7-3 and TRBJ2-7; maybe TRBD1 (5 bases). CDR1 is SGHTA and CDR2 is FQGTGA in the germline V gene. V lost 3 bases and J 6 bases, leaving 9 bases between the germline ends. The CDR3 sequence is 12 residues long. The CDR3 loop is CASSFQGGEQYF. DNA of the CDR3: TGTGCCAGCAGCTTCCAGGGTGGCGAGCAGTACTTC.

V usage is TRBV7-6 and J usage is TRBJ1-4, with D maybe TRBD1 (6 bases). The length of the CDR3 is 16 residues. V was trimmed by 2 bases and J by 8 bases, leaving 18 bases between them. The germline V gene has CDR1 SGHVS and CDR2 FNYEAQ. The CDR3 sequence is CASSLNSGGAWEKLFF. Here the CDR3 DNA reads TGTGCCAGCAGCTTAAATTCTGGGGGCGCTTGGGAAAAACTGTTTTTT.

J is TRBJ2-1 and V is TRBV5-8, with TRBD1 identical over 7 bases. The germline V gene encodes CDR1 SGHTS and CDR2 YDEGEE. Trimming cost V 2 bases and J 7 bases; bases outside gene matches: 15. The CDR3 totals 17 residues. CDR3 nucleotide sequence: TGTGCCAGCAGCTTTGTACGAAGGACAGGCCTTCGGAATGAGCAGTTCTTC. It is translated as CASSFVRRTGLRNEQFF. Looking up the rest from reference TRBV5-8 and TRBJ2-1 gives the full variable domain: EAGVTQSPTHLIKTRGQQATLRCSPISGHTSVYWYQQALGLGLQFLLWYDEGEERNRGNFPPRFSGRQFPNYSSELNVNALELEDSALYLCASSFVRRTGLRNEQFFGPGTRLTVL.

V and J are TRBV3-1 (or the pseudogene TRBV3-2) and TRBJ2-3; D is possibly TRBD2 (6 bases). The V and J ends lost 2 bases and 1 base respectively, with 13 bases between them. This CDR3 region has 16 residues. Germline V CDR1 and CDR2: LGHDT, YNNKEL (reference sequence). CDR3 residues: CASSQPQGGGTDTQYF. The CDR3 bases are TGTGCCAGCAGCCAACCCCAGGGAGGAGGCACAGATACGCAGTATTTT.

The chain combines TRBV6-6 with TRBJ1-2, with a tentative D call TRBD1 (6 bases). CDR3 length: 14 residues. Trimming left V 6 bases short and J 4 bases short, with 15 bases between. Germline CDR1 and CDR2: MNHNY and SVGAGI (reference sequence). The CDR3 DNA sequence: TGTGCCAGCAGCCCCAGGGGAGAGGGCTATGGCTACACCTTC. This translates into CASSPRGEGYGYTF.

The chain is built from TRBV5-5 and TRBJ2-5; maybe TRBD1 (6 bases). Germline V lookup: CDR1 SGHKS, CDR2 YYEKEE (reference sequence). Trimming stripped 3 bases from V and 1 base from J, with 13 bases between. The CDR3 extends over 15 amino acids. CDR3 loop: CASSSGVLIQETQYF. CDR3 sequence (DNA): TGTGCCAGCAGCTCAGGGGTGTTAATCCAAGAGACCCAGTACTTC.

The rearrangement uses TRBV4-2 and TRBJ2-5; D possibly corresponds to TRBD1 (6 bases). Germline loops: CDR1 LGHNA, CDR2 YNFKEQ. This CDR3 contains 16 residues. The V and J ends lost 5 bases and 2 bases respectively, with 18 bases between them. The chain's CDR3 is CASSSVWGQEQETQYF. CDR3 sequence (DNA): TGTGCCAGCAGCAGCGTATGGGGACAAGAGCAAGAGACCCAGTACTTC.

J is TRBJ2-3 and V is TRBV5-4; TRBD1 might be the D (5 bases). This CDR3 is 14 amino acids long. Germline CDR1 reads SGHNT; CDR2 reads YYREEE (reference sequence). V lost 5 bases and J lost 11, with 21 bases in between. CDR3 DNA sequence: TGTGCCAGCAGGAGACAGACAAAGGGCGAAAGGCAGTATTTT. Its protein is CASRRQTKGERQYF.

V usage is TRBV6-1 and J usage is TRBJ1-3, with a tentative D call TRBD1 (6 bases). Trimming shortened V by 4 bases and J by 0 bases, and 13 bases separated the two germline ends. Germline V lookup: CDR1 MNHNS, CDR2 SASEGT. The CDR3 runs 16 residues. The CDR3 nucleotides are TGTGCCAGCAGTGTCACAGGGCCCCGCTCTGGAAACACCATATATTTT. It translates to CASSVTGPRSGNTIYF.

This sequence joins TRBV19 and TRBJ2-5, with 12 bases fitting TRBD2. The CDR3 totals 17 residues. Germline lookup yields CDR1 LNHDA and CDR2 SQIVND (reference sequence). V lost 6 bases and J lost 4; bases outside the gene matches: 12. The CDR3 region is CASSPGGLAGGRETQYF. CDR3 bases: TGTGCCAGTAGCCCCGGCGGGCTAGCGGGAGGGCGAGAGACCCAGTACTTC.

This chain joins TRBV19 and TRBJ2-7, with D possibly matching TRBD1 (5 bases). CDR1 and CDR2 from the germline V gene are LNHDA and SQIVND (reference sequence). V lost 7 bases and J 1 base, leaving 17 bases between the germline ends. This CDR3 comprises 15 residues. The CDR3 DNA sequence: TGTGCCAGTACCGCCTGGTGGGGCAGTTCCTACGAGCAGTACTTC. As protein: CASTAWWGSSYEQYF.

V is TRBV5-4 and J is TRBJ1-2; 7 bases line up with TRBD1. This CDR3 spans 13 amino acids. Germline-derived CDR1 and CDR2 are SGHNT and YYREEE (reference sequence). The V and J ends lost 3 bases and 4 bases, in that order; junction bases with no gene match: 3. The CDR3 loop reads CASSSTGVYGYTF. DNA for the CDR3: TGTGCCAGCAGCTCCACAGGGGTCTATGGCTACACCTTC. Variable domain in full (rest from reference TRBV5-4 and TRBJ1-2): ETGVTQSPTHLIKTRGQQVTLRCSSQSGHNTVSWYQQALGQGPQFIFQYYREEENGRGNFPPRFSGLQFPNYSSELNVNALELDDSALYLCASSSTGVYGYTFGSGTRLTVV.

Turning to this clone: A junction end diverges from the germline sequence, so it may reflect a read error. The chain has TRBV28 and TRBJ1-3; 8 bases map to TRBD1. Germline CDR1 MDHEN, CDR2 SYDVKM. This CDR3 comprises 17 residues. The CDR3 sequence: CASSLAGGGQVGNAIYF. Here the CDR3 DNA reads TGTGCCAGCAGTTTAGCGGGGGGGGGACAGGTTGGAAACGCCATATATTTT.

The chain links TRBV27 to TRBJ2-3; 10 positions agree with TRBD1. V gave up 6 bases and J gave up 5 bases; unmatched junction bases: 11. Germline V gives CDR1 MNHEY, CDR2 SMNVEV (reference sequence). This CDR3 spans 16 amino acids. CDR3 DNA: TGTGCCAGCAGACCAACCGGGACAGGGGTTGGAGATACGCAGTATTTT. Translating gives CASRPTGTGVGDTQYF.

This clone was observed a handful of times. The chain recombines TRBV5-1 with TRBJ2-7; TRBD1 aligns across 8 bases. Germline V gives CDR1 SGHRS, CDR2 YFSETQ. The CDR3 totals 13 residues. Unmatched junction bases numbered 2, after V lost 3 bases and J lost 3 bases. The CDR3 DNA is TGCGCCAGCAGCTGGGACAGGAACTACGAGCAGTACTTC. This gives the protein CASSWDRNYEQYF.

This clone has more than one count but fewer than ten. The chain joins TRBV4-1 to TRBJ1-4; TRBD1 agrees at 8 bases. The junction had 6 bases not matched to a gene; V was cut back by 5 bases and J by 4 bases. The CDR3 runs to 15 residues. Germline lookup yields CDR1 MGHRA and CDR2 YSYEKL. CDR3 sequence: CASSAGQGSNEKLFF. In nucleotides, the CDR3 is TGCGCCAGCAGCGCTGGACAGGGTAGTAATGAAAAACTGTTTTTT.